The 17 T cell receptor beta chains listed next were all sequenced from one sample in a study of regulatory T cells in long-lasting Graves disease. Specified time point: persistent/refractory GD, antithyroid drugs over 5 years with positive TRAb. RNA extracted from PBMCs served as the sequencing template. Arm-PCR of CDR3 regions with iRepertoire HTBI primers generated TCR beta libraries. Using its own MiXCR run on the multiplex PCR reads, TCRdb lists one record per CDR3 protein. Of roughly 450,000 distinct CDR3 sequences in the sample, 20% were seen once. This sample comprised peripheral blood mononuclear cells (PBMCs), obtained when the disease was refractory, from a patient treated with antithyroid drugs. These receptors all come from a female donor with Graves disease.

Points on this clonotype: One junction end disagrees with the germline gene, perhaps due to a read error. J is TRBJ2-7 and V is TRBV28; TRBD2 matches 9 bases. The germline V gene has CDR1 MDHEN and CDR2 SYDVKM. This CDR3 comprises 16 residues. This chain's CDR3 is CASTPFSTSGKYEQCF. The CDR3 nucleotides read TGTGCCAGCACCCCCTTTTCGACTAGCGGCAAATACGAGCAGTGCTTC.

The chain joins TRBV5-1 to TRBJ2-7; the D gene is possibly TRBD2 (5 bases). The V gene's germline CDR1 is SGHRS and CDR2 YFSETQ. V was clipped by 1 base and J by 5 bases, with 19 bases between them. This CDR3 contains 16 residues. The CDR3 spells CASSLIRPQAGHEQYF. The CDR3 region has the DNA TGCGCCAGCAGCTTGATTCGCCCCCAGGCGGGCCACGAGCAGTACTTC.

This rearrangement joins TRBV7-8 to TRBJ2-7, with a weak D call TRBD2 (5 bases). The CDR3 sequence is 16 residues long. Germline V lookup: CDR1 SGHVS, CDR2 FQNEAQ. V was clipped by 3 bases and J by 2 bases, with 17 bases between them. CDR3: CASSLRRQIRTYEQYF. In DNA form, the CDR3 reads TGTGCCAGCAGCTTGCGGAGGCAAATTCGGACCTACGAGCAGTACTTC.

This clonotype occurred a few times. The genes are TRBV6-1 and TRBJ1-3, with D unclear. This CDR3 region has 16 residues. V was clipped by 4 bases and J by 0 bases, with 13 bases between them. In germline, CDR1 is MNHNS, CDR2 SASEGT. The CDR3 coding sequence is TGTGCCAGCAGTGCGCGGAGACGGAGCTCTGGAAACACCATATATTTT. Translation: CASSARRRSSGNTIYF.

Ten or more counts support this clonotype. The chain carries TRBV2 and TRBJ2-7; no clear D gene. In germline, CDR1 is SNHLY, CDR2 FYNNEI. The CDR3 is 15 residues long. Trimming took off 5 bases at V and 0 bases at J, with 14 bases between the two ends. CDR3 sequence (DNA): TGTGCCAGCAGTCAAGGGATTCTCAGCTCCTACGAGCAGTACTTC. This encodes CASSQGILSSYEQYF.

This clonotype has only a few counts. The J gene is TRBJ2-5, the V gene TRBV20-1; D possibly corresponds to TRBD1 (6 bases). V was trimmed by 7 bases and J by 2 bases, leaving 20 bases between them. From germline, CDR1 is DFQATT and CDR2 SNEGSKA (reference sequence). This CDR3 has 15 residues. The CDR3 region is CSVTPQQGGQETQYF. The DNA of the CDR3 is TGCAGTGTAACGCCCCAACAGGGTGGGCAAGAGACCCAGTACTTC.

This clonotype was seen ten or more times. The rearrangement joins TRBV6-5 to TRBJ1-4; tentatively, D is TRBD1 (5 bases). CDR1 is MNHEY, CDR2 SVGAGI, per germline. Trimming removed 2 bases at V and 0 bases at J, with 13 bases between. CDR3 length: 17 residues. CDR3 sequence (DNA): TGTGCCAGCAGTTACCTCCCGGGGGTCGCAACTAATGAAAAACTGTTTTTT. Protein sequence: CASSYLPGVATNEKLFF.

The CDR3 sequence: CASSVLGGTQYF. The DNA for the CDR3 is TGTGCCAGCAGCGTACTGGGGGGGACCCAGTACTTC. The genes are TRBV9 and TRBJ2-5, with D possibly matching TRBD2 (6 bases). V was trimmed by 1 base and J by 7 bases, leaving 8 bases between them. The CDR3 is 12 amino acids. CDR1 is SGDLS, CDR2 YYNGEE, per germline.

The CDR3 is CASSERTGGAGQPQHF. As DNA, the CDR3 is TGTGCCAGCAGCGAAAGGACAGGGGGCGCCGGGCAGCCCCAGCATTTT. The chain carries TRBV7-2 and TRBJ1-5, with TRBD1 identical over 11 bases. The trim removed 5 bases at V and 7 bases at J, leaving 10 bases unmatched. The CDR3 consists of 16 residues. Germline loops: CDR1 SGHTA, CDR2 FQGNSA.

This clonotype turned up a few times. The CDR3 region has the DNA TGTGCCTGGAGGAGGACAGGAGGCGGAGGGACCCAGTACTTC. Its translation: CAWRRTGGGGTQYF. The chain carries TRBV30 and TRBJ2-5; 7 bases agree with TRBD1. Germline loops: CDR1 GTSNPN, CDR2 SVGIG (reference sequence). J was trimmed by 7 bases and V by 3 bases; bases with no gene match: 11. This CDR3 has 14 amino acids.

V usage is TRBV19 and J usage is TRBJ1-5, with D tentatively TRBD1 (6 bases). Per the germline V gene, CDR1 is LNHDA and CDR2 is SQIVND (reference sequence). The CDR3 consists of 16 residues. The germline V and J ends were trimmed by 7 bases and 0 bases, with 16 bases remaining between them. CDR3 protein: CASKPGQLYSNQPQHF. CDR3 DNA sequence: TGTGCCAGTAAACCTGGACAGCTGTATAGCAATCAGCCCCAGCATTTT.

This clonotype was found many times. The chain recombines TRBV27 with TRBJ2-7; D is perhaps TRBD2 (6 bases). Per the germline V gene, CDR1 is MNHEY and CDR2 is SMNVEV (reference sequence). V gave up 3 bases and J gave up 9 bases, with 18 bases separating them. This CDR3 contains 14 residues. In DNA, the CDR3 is TGTGCCAGCAGTTTTCGGGACTCCACGGGCGGGCAGTACTTC. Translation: CASSFRDSTGGQYF.

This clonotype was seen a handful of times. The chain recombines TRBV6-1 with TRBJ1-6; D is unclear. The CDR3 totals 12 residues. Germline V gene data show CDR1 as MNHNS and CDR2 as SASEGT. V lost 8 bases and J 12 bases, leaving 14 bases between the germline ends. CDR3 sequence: CASADGGLPLHF. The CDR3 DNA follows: TGTGCCAGCGCGGACGGAGGGTTACCCCTCCACTTT.

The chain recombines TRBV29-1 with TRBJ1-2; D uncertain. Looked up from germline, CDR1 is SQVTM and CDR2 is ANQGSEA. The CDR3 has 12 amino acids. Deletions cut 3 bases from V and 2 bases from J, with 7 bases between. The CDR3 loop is CSVDPANYGYTF. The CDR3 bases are TGCAGCGTTGATCCGGCCAACTATGGCTACACCTTC.

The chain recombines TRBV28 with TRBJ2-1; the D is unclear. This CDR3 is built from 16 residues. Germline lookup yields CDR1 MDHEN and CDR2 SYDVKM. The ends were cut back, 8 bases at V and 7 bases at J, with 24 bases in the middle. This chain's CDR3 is CASHIGPGAQENEQFF. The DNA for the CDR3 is TGTGCCAGCCACATCGGTCCCGGTGCCCAAGAAAATGAGCAGTTCTTC.

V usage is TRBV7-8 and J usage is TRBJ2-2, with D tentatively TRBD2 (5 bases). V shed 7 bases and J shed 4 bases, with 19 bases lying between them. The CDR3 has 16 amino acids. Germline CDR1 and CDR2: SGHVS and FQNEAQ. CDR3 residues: CASTIITGWVTGELFF. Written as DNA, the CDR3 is TGTGCCAGCACAATAATAACGGGGTGGGTCACCGGGGAGCTGTTTTTT.

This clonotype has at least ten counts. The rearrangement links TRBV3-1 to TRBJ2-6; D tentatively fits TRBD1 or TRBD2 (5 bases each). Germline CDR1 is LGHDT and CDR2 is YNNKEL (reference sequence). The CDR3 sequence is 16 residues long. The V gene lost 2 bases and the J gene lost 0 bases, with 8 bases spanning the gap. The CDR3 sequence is CASSQTGPSGANVLTF. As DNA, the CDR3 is TGTGCCAGCAGCCAAACGGGACCCTCTGGGGCCAACGTCCTGACTTTC.